This T cell receptor (beta chain) comes out of a study of cytomegalovirus exposure and HLA in healthy donors. Points from the study as a whole: In presence/absence analyses, roughly uniform sequencing depth across donors was assumed. A later analysis found common viral pathogens apparently linked to several of the most significant clusters.

Primers included in the PCR were 60 Vbeta and 13 Jbeta primers. In the original analysis: Later, tens of millions of unique TCR beta chains were counted in an analysis, and about 10 million of them were shared. TCRdb's copy holds only in-frame clones and misses some; the assay was immunoSEQ multiplex PCR. The V and J calls and the clone size are those of that table, but D and trimming were determined from the DNA. The sample carries about 190,000 clones, roughly 79% recorded once. For this clone: Its specificity is not known.

The CDR3 runs 15 residues. CDR1 and CDR2 (germline): SNHLY, FYNNEI. The J segment lost 1 base and the V segment lost 4 bases, leaving 4 bases of the junction unmatched. The J gene is TRBJ1-5, the V gene TRBV2, with TRBD1 matching 7 bases. This TCR came from a woman aged 18-29 years in good health and CMV-seronegative. What was sequenced was PBMCs. The DNA for the CDR3 is TGTGCCAGCAGTGCAGGGGGGCGAAGCAATCAGCCCCAGCATTTT. Protein: CASSAGGRSNQPQHF.